This T cell receptor beta chain was sequenced in a study of blood T cells in healthy people across ages. This clonotype occurred a few times. In terms of origin and age, donors were healthy Caucasian individuals from Russia aged roughly 6 to 100. This CDR3 has 14 residues. Germline lookup yields CDR1 MNHEY and CDR2 SVGAGI. The V and J ends lost 0 bases and 6 bases respectively, with 8 bases between them. A J-beta primer mix and a sample-barcoded 5' primer were used in a second PCR of about 6 to 12 cycles. TCRdb recomputed calls from the 5' RACE reads with MiXCR, one row per CDR3 protein. Among approximately 780,000 distinct CDR3 sequences listed, more than 25% were seen once. These data also featured in a second study, about T cells of mothers and their children.

The V and J genes are TRBV6-5 and TRBJ2-2; D ambiguous. This TCR was recovered from a boy aged 5-17 years in good health. Sequenced: blood. The CDR3 sequence is CASSYSTRPGELFF. CDR3 in DNA: TGTGCCAGCAGTTACTCGACAAGGCCCGGGGAGCTGTTTTTT.